Detailed here is one TCR beta chain. What it recognizes is unknown. The germline gives CDR1 SGDLS, CDR2 YYNGEE. The CDR3 consists of 19 residues. V was clipped by 0 bases and J by 2 bases; unmatched bases: 8. Profiled with immunoSEQ multiplex PCR; TCRdb holds only in-frame clones, not every one. This sample yields some 98,000 clones, of which about 90% are seen a single time; around 6% belongs to the top ten. This record comes from a study of cytomegalovirus exposure and HLA in healthy donors. Overall study findings and caveats: There were approximately 150 TCR beta chains listed as cytomegalovirus-associated.

The source is a man younger than 30 in good health and CMV-seropositive. Sequenced input: PBMCs. The rearrangement joins TRBV9 to TRBJ2-2; 12 bases agree with TRBD1. CDR3 nucleotide sequence: TGTGCCAGCAGCGTAGTAGAGGGGACAGGGGGCTACAACACCGGGGAGCTGTTTTTT. Amino acids: CASSVVEGTGGYNTGELFF.